The 32 T cell receptor beta chains presented below share a single source sample, sequenced in a study of beta chain features in type 1 diabetes. Study observations and caveats: Type 1 diabetes patients had TCRB CDR3s that were shorter (moderately but significantly so) in all four CD4+ subsets.

Every bit of the isolated RNA underwent reverse transcription, so sequencing read expressed TCRB transcripts. Clones were sequenced by immunoSEQ multiplex PCR, and TCRdb holds only the in-frame ones, with some missing. The profile covers hundreds of thousands of clones, with around an eighth appearing a single time and approximately 0.042% taken by the ten largest. These receptors lack a known antigen. Material for sequencing was naive CD4+ T cells from blood. These receptor sequences come from a man aged 18-30 years with type 1 diabetes.

This clone was detected only once. CDR3 bases: TGTGCCAGCAGCAAGGACAGCCTCTCAAGCCCGCCCACCGGGGAGCTGTTTTTT. It codes for CASSKDSLSSPPTGELFF. The chain employs TRBV5-6 and TRBJ2-2; D is possibly TRBD1 (6 bases). Germline lookup yields CDR1 SGHDT and CDR2 YYEEEE. CDR3 length equals 18 residues. Between the trimmed V and J ends, which lost 4 bases and 4 bases, there was a span of 23 bases.

The V gene is TRBV6-5, the J gene TRBJ1-1, with D possibly TRBD1 on 5 matching bases. CDR1 and CDR2 from the germline V gene are MNHEY and SVGAGI. Trimming took off 5 bases at V and 7 bases at J, with 11 bases between the two ends. The CDR3 contains 12 residues. This chain's CDR3 is CASSGQGIEAFF. CDR3 coding DNA: TGTGCCAGCAGTGGCCAGGGAATTGAAGCTTTCTTT.

This clone has just a few counts. The same CDR3 is also encoded by other DNA sequences in this sample. V usage is TRBV29-1 and J usage is TRBJ1-2; no reliable D call. The CDR3 spans 12 residues. From germline, CDR1 is SQVTM and CDR2 ANQGSEA. V was cut by 4 bases and J by 3 bases, with 9 bases left in between. The CDR3 here is CSVVRGDYGYTF. CDR3 nucleotide sequence: TGCAGCGTTGTCCGGGGTGACTATGGCTACACCTTC.

V gene TRBV27 combines with J gene TRBJ2-7, with a tentative D call TRBD1 (6 bases). Trimming cost V 6 bases and J 9 bases, with 18 bases left between them. Germline V gene sequence: CDR1 MNHEY, CDR2 SMNVEV (reference sequence). The CDR3 runs 13 residues. CDR3 region: CASSEDGTKGQYF. CDR3 nucleotide sequence: TGTGCCAGCAGCGAGGACGGGACAAAGGGGCAGTACTTC.

This clone has a handful of counts. The chain is built from TRBV29-1 and TRBJ1-4; D is perhaps TRBD1 (5 bases). Trimming shortened V by 6 bases and J by 4 bases, and 15 bases separated the two germline ends. The CDR3 consists of 14 residues. CDR1 is SQVTM and CDR2 is ANQGSEA in the germline V gene. CDR3: CSVEQGHSNEKLFF. In nucleotides, the CDR3 is TGCAGCGTAGAGCAGGGTCATAGTAATGAAAAACTGTTTTTT. Using reference TRBV29-1 and TRBJ1-4 for the parts outside the CDR3, the full variable domain is SAVISQKPSRDICQRGTSLTIQCQVDSQVTMMFWYRQQPGQSLTLIATANQGSEATYESGFVIDKFPISRPNLTFSTLTVSNMSPEDSSIYLCSVEQGHSNEKLFFGSGTQLSVL.

The chain recombines TRBV9 with TRBJ1-2; unclear D gene. The length of the CDR3 is 13 residues. Trimming removed 0 bases at V and 6 bases at J, with 9 bases between. Germline CDR1 is SGDLS and CDR2 is YYNGEE. CDR3 region: CASSVAFQDGYTF. The CDR3 coding sequence is TGTGCCAGCAGCGTAGCATTCCAGGATGGCTACACCTTC. Looking up the rest from reference TRBV9 and TRBJ1-2 gives the full variable domain: DSGVTQTPKHLITATGQRVTLRCSPRSGDLSVYWYQQSLDQGLQFLIQYYNGEERAKGNILERFSAQQFPDLHSELNLSSLELGDSALYFCASSVAFQDGYTFGSGTRLTVV.

The sample holds a few counts of this clone. The J gene is TRBJ2-6, the V gene TRBV4-1, with D unresolved. The CDR3 runs to 17 residues. Germline CDR1 and CDR2: MGHRA and YSYEKL. The ends were cut back, 0 bases at V and 2 bases at J, with 11 bases in the middle. The CDR3 loop reads CASSQDQRSTGANVLTF. The CDR3 DNA reads as TGCGCCAGCAGCCAAGATCAGAGGTCCACTGGGGCCAACGTCCTGACTTTC.

In its sample, this clone was seen once. The V gene is TRBV6-5, the J gene TRBJ1-1; D ambiguous. There are 14 residues in the CDR3. The V end was cut by 0 bases, the J end by 4 bases, with 9 bases between. From germline, CDR1 is MNHEY and CDR2 SVGAGI. The CDR3 region is CASSYSTVGTEAFF. CDR3 in DNA: TGTGCCAGCAGTTACTCGACGGTGGGCACTGAAGCTTTCTTT.

This clone was observed a few times. The chain uses TRBV7-9 and TRBJ2-3; D gene unclear. V lost 5 bases and J 1 base, leaving 19 bases between the germline ends. This CDR3 comprises 17 residues. Germline CDR1 is SEHNR and CDR2 is FQNEAQ (reference sequence). This CDR3 is CASSGQRRGRRTDTQYF. Here the CDR3 DNA reads TGTGCCAGCAGCGGGCAGAGACGTGGCCGACGCACAGATACGCAGTATTTT.

There are a few counts of this clone. The chain joins TRBV28 to TRBJ2-5; 7 nucleotides align to TRBD1. The CDR3 contains 16 residues. V lost 6 bases, J lost 0 bases, and 10 bases stayed unmatched. The germline V gene has CDR1 MDHEN and CDR2 SYDVKM. This CDR3 reads CASSWGSDRDQETQYF. The DNA of the CDR3 is TGTGCCAGCAGCTGGGGCTCCGACAGGGACCAAGAGACCCAGTACTTC.

The chain has TRBV18 and TRBJ2-7, with 7 bases matching TRBD2. In germline, CDR1 is KGHSH, CDR2 LQKENI. This CDR3 is built from 14 residues. V shed 3 bases, J shed 3 bases, and the junction held 5 bases outside the gene matches. The CDR3 loop reads CASSPGLAVYEQYF. In DNA, the CDR3 is TGTGCCAGCTCACCCGGGCTAGCGGTCTACGAGCAGTACTTC.

The chain employs TRBV28 and TRBJ2-1; 7 nucleotides align to TRBD1. Germline assignment: CDR1 MDHEN and CDR2 SYDVKM. Trimming took 5 bases from V and 2 from J; bases not matched to a gene: 9. The CDR3 extends over 16 amino acids. The chain's CDR3 is CASSAATGHTYNEQFF. In DNA form, the CDR3 reads TGTGCCAGCAGTGCCGCGACAGGGCATACCTACAATGAGCAGTTCTTC.

This chain uses TRBV7-2 with TRBJ1-5; D is possibly TRBD1 (5 bases). The length of the CDR3 is 15 residues. V gave up 1 base and J gave up 9 bases, with 16 bases separating them. The germline V gene has CDR1 SGHTA and CDR2 FQGNSA. CDR3 DNA: TGTGCCAGCAGCTTAGTGGGGCAGGCGGATAGGCCCCAGCATTTT. It is translated as CASSLVGQADRPQHF.

This sequence joins TRBV9 and TRBJ2-1, with 13 bases fitting TRBD2. Germline V lookup: CDR1 SGDLS, CDR2 YYNGEE. The CDR3 consists of 17 residues. Trimming removed 4 bases from V and 1 base from J; junction bases left unmatched: 5. CDR3 sequence reads: CASSPGTSGISYNEQFF. CDR3 DNA sequence: TGTGCCAGCAGCCCCGGGACTAGCGGGATATCCTACAATGAGCAGTTCTTC.

The genes are TRBV7-3 and TRBJ1-5, with TRBD1 identical over 10 bases. CDR3 length: 15 residues. Per germline, CDR1 SGHTA and CDR2 FQGTGA. J lost 4 bases, V lost 5 bases, and 5 bases had no gene match. CDR3: CASSLGTGENQPQHF. The DNA of the CDR3 is TGTGCCAGCAGCCTTGGGACAGGGGAGAATCAGCCCCAGCATTTT.

The J gene is TRBJ2-3, the V gene TRBV18; 8 bases agree with TRBD2. Germline loops: CDR1 KGHSH, CDR2 LQKENI. The CDR3 runs 17 residues. V gave up 1 base and J gave up 3 bases; unmatched junction bases: 9. The CDR3 DNA follows: TGTGCCAGCTCACCACAGGATCTAGCGGGCAGGACAGATACGCAGTATTTT. The encoded protein is CASSPQDLAGRTDTQYF.

The chain employs TRBV14 and TRBJ2-7; possible D gene TRBD1, 6 bases. CDR1 is SGHDN, CDR2 FVKESK, per germline. The CDR3 consists of 15 residues. The V and J ends lost 5 bases and 3 bases respectively, with 17 bases between them. As DNA, the CDR3 is TGTGCCAGCAGCACCCAGACAGGAACCTTCTACGAGCAGTACTTC. Translation: CASSTQTGTFYEQYF.

This chain uses TRBV7-2 with TRBJ2-1; maybe TRBD2 (6 bases). Trimming removed 2 bases at V and 8 bases at J, with 16 bases between. The V gene's germline CDR1 is SGHTA and CDR2 FQGNSA. The CDR3 has 15 residues. CDR3 DNA sequence: TGTGCCAGCAGCTTACACGGAGGAGCGGGCGATGAGCAGTTCTTC. Residues: CASSLHGGAGDEQFF.

The chain has TRBV6-5 and TRBJ2-1; D is ambiguous. CDR1 is MNHEY, CDR2 SVGAGI, per germline. The V end lost 5 bases, the J end lost 9 bases, and 14 bases lay between the germline ends. The CDR3 consists of 13 residues. The CDR3, as DNA: TGTGCCAGCAGTCCGGACCCGTTCGGTGAGCAGTTCTTC. Translation gives CASSPDPFGEQFF.

DNA of the CDR3: TGCGCCAGCAGCCCGGAAGTCCGGCGAGAGACCCAGTACTTC. It specifies CASSPEVRRETQYF. The chain joins TRBV5-1 to TRBJ2-5, with D unclear. This CDR3 has 14 residues. V lost 4 bases, J lost 4 bases, and 14 bases lay in between. Germline-derived CDR1 and CDR2 are SGHRS and YFSETQ. The full variable domain, its missing parts supplied by reference TRBV5-1 and TRBJ2-5, is KAGVTQTPRYLIKTRGQQVTLSCSPISGHRSVSWYQQTPGQGLQFLFEYFSETQRNKGNFPGRFSGRQFSNSRSEMNVSTLELGDSALYLCASSPEVRRETQYFGPGTRLLVL.

The chain has TRBV28 and TRBJ1-2; 9 bases align to TRBD1. The germline V gene has CDR1 MDHEN and CDR2 SYDVKM. The CDR3 spans 13 residues. V was pared by 5 bases and J by 4 bases, with 2 bases of the junction left unmatched. The CDR3 DNA is TGTGCCAGCAGTGGGACAGGGAGCTATGGCTACACCTTC. Protein: CASSGTGSYGYTF.

The V gene is TRBV4-2, the J gene TRBJ2-3; D gene uncertain. There are 12 residues in the CDR3. V lost 4 bases and J 5 bases, leaving 7 bases between the germline ends. Germline CDR1 reads LGHNA; CDR2 reads YNFKEQ. Written as DNA, the CDR3 is TGTGCCAGCAGCCTCTCAGGAGATACGCAGTATTTT. Translation gives CASSLSGDTQYF.

This clone was counted between two and nine times. This rearrangement joins TRBV9 to TRBJ2-7; D is unresolved. The CDR3 extends over 16 amino acids. The germline V gene encodes CDR1 SGDLS and CDR2 YYNGEE. Trimming shortened V by 3 bases and J by 2 bases, and 18 bases separated the two germline ends. The CDR3, as DNA: TGTGCCAGCAGCGCCTACTTTGGGCCCTCGACCTACGAGCAGTACTTC. Translating gives CASSAYFGPSTYEQYF.

This clone was observed a few times. The chain is built from TRBV29-1 and TRBJ2-7, with 12 nucleotides matching TRBD2. V shed 4 bases, J shed 0 bases, and the junction held 10 bases outside the gene matches. This CDR3 has 17 residues. Germline V CDR1 and CDR2: SQVTM, ANQGSEA. CDR3 sequence: CSVGVLAGGFHSYEQYF. The CDR3 DNA follows: TGCAGCGTTGGCGTCCTAGCGGGAGGGTTCCACTCCTACGAGCAGTACTTC.

This chain links TRBV10-3 with TRBJ2-1; 8 nucleotides align to TRBD2. This CDR3 has 15 residues. J was trimmed by 4 bases and V by 3 bases; bases with no gene match: 5. The germline V gene encodes CDR1 ENHRY and CDR2 SYGVKD. CDR3: CAISDKRGTYNEQFF. The CDR3 DNA follows: TGTGCCATCAGTGATAAGCGGGGGACTTACAATGAGCAGTTCTTC.

This clone was seen a handful of times. V is TRBV5-6 and J is TRBJ2-5; TRBD1 might be the D (5 bases). Trimming stripped 3 bases from V and 1 base from J, with 10 bases between. This CDR3 spans 14 amino acids. In germline, CDR1 is SGHDT, CDR2 YYEEEE. CDR3 sequence (DNA): TGTGCCAGCAGCTCCATGACAGTCCAAGAGACCCAGTACTTC. Amino acid sequence: CASSSMTVQETQYF.

This sequence joins TRBV7-6 and TRBJ2-7, with a weak D call TRBD2 (5 bases). CDR1 and CDR2 from the germline V gene are SGHVS and FNYEAQ. Trimming stripped 5 bases from V and 4 bases from J, with 18 bases between. The CDR3 is 15 residues long. The CDR3 sequence: CASSGGPSTGYEQYF. As DNA, the CDR3 is TGTGCCAGCAGCGGAGGACCCAGTACCGGATACGAGCAGTACTTC.

The V and J genes are TRBV14 and TRBJ2-3, with a weak D call TRBD2 (5 bases). The CDR3 totals 15 residues. V lost 2 bases, J lost 2 bases, and 11 bases lay in between. Germline V gene sequence: CDR1 SGHDN, CDR2 FVKESK. CDR3 loop: CASSQLAGSTDTQYF. The CDR3 DNA sequence: TGTGCCAGCAGCCAACTGGCGGGCTCCACAGATACGCAGTATTTT.

V usage is TRBV7-9 and J usage is TRBJ1-3; TRBD1 matches 8 bases. The CDR3 runs to 15 residues. Per germline, CDR1 SEHNR and CDR2 FQNEAQ (reference sequence). V gave up 5 bases and J gave up 1 base; unmatched junction bases: 4. CDR3 nucleotides: TGTGCCAGCAGCCTACAGGGGGTTTCTGGAAACACCATATATTTT. It yields the protein CASSLQGVSGNTIYF. Filled out from reference TRBV7-9 and TRBJ1-3, the complete variable domain reads DTGVSQNPRHKITKRGQNVTFRCDPISEHNRLYWYRQTLGQGPEFLTYFQNEAQLEKSRLLSDRFSAERPKGSFSTLEIQRTEQGDSAMYLCASSLQGVSGNTIYFGEGSWLTVV.

The chain recombines TRBV15 with TRBJ2-1; 11 bases agree with TRBD2. Unmatched junction bases numbered 3, after V lost 4 bases and J lost 4 bases. Per the germline V gene, CDR1 is LNHNV and CDR2 is YYDKDF (reference sequence). The CDR3 has 15 amino acids. The CDR3 spells CATSTRLAGYNEQFF. For the CDR3, the DNA is TGTGCCACCAGCACAAGACTAGCGGGGTACAATGAGCAGTTCTTC.

For the CDR3, the DNA is TGTGCCAGCACCTCGGGACGGCTTACTGAAGCTTTCTTT. Translated, it gives CASTSGRLTEAFF. The chain combines TRBV5-8 with TRBJ1-1; TRBD1 is a possible D gene (5 bases). V dropped 6 bases and J dropped 5 bases, with 14 bases sitting between them. The CDR3 is made up of 13 amino acids. Germline assignment: CDR1 SGHTS and CDR2 YDEGEE.

The rearrangement links TRBV5-1 to TRBJ2-1; D uncertain. V lost 5 bases, J lost 0 bases, and 12 bases lay in between. Per germline, CDR1 SGHRS and CDR2 YFSETQ. The CDR3 length is 15 residues. CDR3 loop: CASSSDRSSYNEQFF. CDR3 bases: TGCGCCAGCAGTTCCGACCGGAGCTCCTACAATGAGCAGTTCTTC.